What follows are 10 T cell receptor beta chains derived from one specimen sequenced in a study of CD8+ T cells in alopecia areata. The authors extracted RNA and reverse transcribed it into cDNA as the sequencing template. Only in-frame clones appear in the TCRdb table, and some are missing; sequencing was by immunoSEQ multiplex PCR. The table has around 140,000 clones, about 51% seen once. The sequenced sample was CD4+ T cells sorted from blood, obtained at week 0. All receptors come from a human donor with alopecia areata.

This clone was detected only a few times. The rearrangement links TRBV28 to TRBJ2-7; 9 positions match TRBD2. Per the germline V gene, CDR1 is MDHEN and CDR2 is SYDVKM. J lost 0 bases, V lost 4 bases, and 4 bases had no gene match. This CDR3 is 15 amino acids long. The CDR3 here is CASSSSSGASYEQYF. DNA for the CDR3: TGTGCCAGCAGTTCGTCTAGCGGGGCCTCCTACGAGCAGTACTTC.

The chain uses TRBV15 and TRBJ2-6; D gene uncertain. Deletions cut 4 bases from V and 2 bases from J, with 9 bases between. Per the germline V gene, CDR1 is LNHNV and CDR2 is YYDKDF (reference sequence). There are 15 residues in the CDR3. CDR3 nucleotide sequence: TGTGCCACCAGCACTTTCCTCCCTGGGGCCAACGTCCTGACTTTC. This gives the protein CATSTFLPGANVLTF. Together with reference TRBV15 and TRBJ2-6, the CDR3 gives the full variable domain: DAMVIQNPRYQVTQFGKPVTLSCSQTLNHNVMYWYQQKSSQAPKLLFHYYDKDFNNEADTPDNFQSRRPNTSFCFLDIRSPGLGDTAMYLCATSTFLPGANVLTFGAGSRLTVL.

The rearrangement links TRBV25-1 to TRBJ2-7; weak D call: TRBD1 (5 bases). CDR1 is MGHDK and CDR2 is SYGVNS in the germline V gene. The CDR3 spans 14 residues. The V end lost 7 bases, the J end lost 3 bases, and 16 bases lay between the germline ends. The CDR3 here is CASTPAGINYEQYF. The CDR3 coding sequence is TGTGCCAGCACCCCAGCAGGGATAAACTACGAGCAGTACTTC.

In its sample, this clone was seen a few times. This chain links TRBV6-6 with TRBJ2-1, with D possibly TRBD2 on 5 matching bases. The V gene lost 2 bases and the J gene lost 8 bases, with 16 bases spanning the gap. Germline V gene lookup returns CDR1 MNHNY and CDR2 SVGAGI (reference sequence). CDR3 length: 15 residues. This CDR3 is CASSYEQTSSHEQFF. CDR3 in DNA: TGTGCCAGCAGTTACGAGCAAACTAGTTCCCATGAGCAGTTCTTC.

The chain carries TRBV7-2 and TRBJ1-1; D may be TRBD1 (6 bases). Germline V gene data show CDR1 as SGHTA and CDR2 as FQGNSA. The CDR3 runs 16 residues. The V gene lost 1 base and the J gene lost 2 bases, with 14 bases spanning the gap. CDR3 in DNA: TGTGCCAGCAGCTTAGAATCCAGGGGACGTAACACTGAAGCTTTCTTT. Translation: CASSLESRGRNTEAFF.

V is TRBV29-1 and J is TRBJ2-5; D tentatively reads TRBD1 or TRBD2 (6 bases each). Trimming stripped 4 bases from V and 1 base from J, with 10 bases between. This CDR3 contains 13 residues. Germline-derived CDR1 and CDR2 are SQVTM and ANQGSEA. The CDR3 DNA is TGCAGCGTTGTACAGGGAGGCCAAGAGACCCAGTACTTC. Translation gives CSVVQGGQETQYF.

The chain employs TRBV7-9 and TRBJ2-6; D is perhaps TRBD1 or TRBD2 (5 bases each). CDR1 is SEHNR, CDR2 FQNEAQ, per germline (reference sequence). The length of the CDR3 is 15 residues. Trimming took 5 bases from V and 2 from J, leaving 10 bases between them. This CDR3 reads CASSPWDAGANVLTF. CDR3 DNA: TGTGCCAGCAGCCCCTGGGACGCTGGGGCCAACGTCCTGACTTTC.

The rearrangement links TRBV30 to TRBJ1-1; D gene unclear. With 0 bases removed from V and 10 bases from J, the gap between germline ends came to 12 bases. The CDR3 is 12 amino acids. CDR1 GTSNPN and CDR2 SVGIG come from the germline V gene (reference sequence). CDR3 sequence: CAWSVRGKPAFF. The CDR3, as DNA: TGTGCCTGGAGTGTGCGGGGTAAACCAGCTTTCTTT. The whole variable domain, remainder taken from reference TRBV30 and TRBJ1-1, is SQTIHQWPATLVQPVGSPLSLECTVEGTSNPNLYWYRQAAGRGLQLLFYSVGIGQISSEVPQNLSASRPQDRQFILSSKKLLLSDSGFYLCAWSVRGKPAFFGQGTRLTVV.

This clone appeared a single time. The chain links TRBV10-3 to TRBJ2-3; 7 bases match TRBD2. Trimming removed 4 bases from V and 2 bases from J; junction bases left unmatched: 15. Germline lookup yields CDR1 ENHRY and CDR2 SYGVKD. This CDR3 has 18 residues. CDR3 DNA: TGTGCCATCAGTGGACTAGGTGGGCGGGAGCGAAACACAGATACGCAGTATTTT. It specifies CAISGLGGRERNTDTQYF.

The chain uses TRBV29-1 and TRBJ1-4, with D maybe TRBD1 (6 bases). The length of the CDR3 is 13 residues. V lost 4 bases to trimming and J lost 3 bases, with 9 bases between them. Germline CDR1 SQVTM, CDR2 ANQGSEA. The CDR3 sequence: CSVATGANEKLFF. CDR3 DNA: TGCAGCGTTGCGACAGGAGCTAATGAAAAACTGTTTTTT.